These 5 T cell receptor beta chains were all obtained from the same sample, sequenced in a study of human CD8 memory T cell subsets. Libraries for TCR beta were constructed using UMI-labeled 5' RACE. Following a re-call of the 5' RACE reads, TCRdb has one entry per CDR3 protein and lacks DNA. The specimen's table records 12,000 or so distinct CDR3 sequences. Material: CD8+ T cells from PBMCs. The receptors come from a human donor in good health.

This chain joins TRBV5-4 and TRBJ2-1; TCRdb's D call, TRBD2, is unchecked because there is no DNA. Germline lookup yields CDR1 SGHNT and CDR2 YYREEE (reference sequence). This CDR3 contains 15 residues. This CDR3 is CASSFGLAGGNEQFF.

Measured by frequency, this clonotype is medium-sized. The V and J genes are TRBV4-3 and TRBJ2-5; TCRdb proposes TRBD2, but this gene call is untestable without DNA. This CDR3 is built from 15 residues. Germline V gene data show CDR1 as LGHNA and CDR2 as YSLEER. The CDR3 spells CASSSGLAGQETQYF.

The gene calls are TRBV12-3 or TRBV12-4 and TRBJ2-1; the TRBD1 assignment by TCRdb is unverifiable without DNA. CDR3 length: 15 residues. CDR3 in amino acids: CASSFWGEMYNEQFF.

This clonotype registers medium-sized by frequency. This chain uses TRBV29-1 with TRBJ2-7; TCRdb lists TRBD1, though no DNA is available to test this call. Germline V gives CDR1 SQVTM, CDR2 ANQGSEA. The CDR3 sequence is 13 residues long. CDR3 protein: CSAGTGFTYEQYF.

The chain is built from TRBV29-1 and TRBJ2-1; the D call of TRBD1 rests on TCRdb alone, since no DNA is present to check it. Germline V CDR1 and CDR2: SQVTM, ANQGSEA. CDR3 length: 15 amino acids. This CDR3 is CSVDFRDRGGDEQFF.